The present T cell receptor (beta chain) was sequenced within a study of beta chain features in type 1 diabetes. Study-wide results and limits: Fewer insertions but more deletions were seen at VDJ junctions in type 1 diabetes patients. TCRB CDR3 length was moderately but significantly reduced in all four CD4+ subsets of Type 1 diabetes patients.

Sorted CD4+ subsets: naive, central memory, regulatory, stem cell-like memory (CD45RO/CCR7/CD25/CD127/CD95/CD27 panel). Of note for this clone: Its matching antigen is unknown.

All of the isolated RNA was reverse transcribed, so expressed TCRB transcripts were sequenced. Assay: immunoSEQ multiplex PCR; the TCRdb copy retains only in-frame clones and omits some. The table has 150,000 to 200,000 clones, 63% seen once. The TCR comes from a young man with type 1 diabetes. The sample was naive CD4+ T cells from blood.

The CDR3 DNA reads as TGTGCCATCAGTGAGTCCATAGTAGCAGAGACCCAGTACTTC. It specifies CAISESIVAETQYF. This chain connects TRBV10-3 to TRBJ2-5; D is unresolved. The germline V gene has CDR1 ENHRY and CDR2 SYGVKD. This CDR3 has 14 amino acids. V gave up 0 bases and J gave up 4 bases, with 9 bases separating them.